This is a list of T cell receptor beta chains from one sample in a study of molecular identifiers for immune sequencing clone quantification. In TCRdb, the PCR reads were re-called with MiXCR into one record per CDR3 protein. The sample has hundreds of thousands of distinct CDR3 sequences, 24% seen once; the top ten hold around 0.74%. The specimen was naive CD8+ T cells from blood, with Jurkat cell RNA spiked in. The origin of the receptors is a human donor in good health. Some libraries in this study had Jurkat cell RNA spiked in. CDR3s include the opening cysteine and the closing phenylalanine or tryptophan. The order of the fields is J gene, clone size, D gene, V gene, CDR3 DNA, CDR3 protein. D genes are given only for firm matches. Rows may omit the clone size; those that give it use once, few, many or a size class.

TRBJ1-5	many	NA	TRBV12-3/TRBV12-4	TGTGCCAGCAGCCCCGCGGACTGGGCAGAAAATCAGCCCCAGCATTTT	CASSPADWAENQPQHF
TRBJ1-1	few	TRBD1	TRBV9	TGTGCCAGCAGCGTACGGGACAGCCCGAACACTGAAGCTTTCTTT	CASSVRDSPNTEAFF
TRBJ1-1	NA	TRBD1	TRBV20-1	TGCAGTGCTAGAGATTGGGACAGGTCATTAGGAACTGAAGCTTTCTTT	CSARDWDRSLGTEAFF
TRBJ1-2	NA	NA	TRBV5-4	TGTGCCAGCAGCTTTTCAGGAGGAGCGAGAGGCTACACCTTC	CASSFSGGARGYTF
TRBJ1-4	NA	NA	TRBV6-5	TGTGCCAGCAGACCAGAGGGCGTTGAAAAACTGTTTTTT	CASRPEGVEKLFF
TRBJ2-6	few	NA	TRBV7-8	TGTGCCAGCAGCCGTCCGAACTTTTTTTCTGGGGCCAACGTCCTGACTTTC	CASSRPNFFSGANVLTF
TRBJ2-3	many	NA	TRBV6-1	TGTGCCAGCAGTGAATCACGGGGAGCATTGGCAGATACGCAGTATTTT	CASSESRGALADTQYF
TRBJ2-7	many	NA	TRBV30	TGTGCCTGGAGTGGAAACTACGAGCAGTACTTC	CAWSGNYEQYF
TRBJ1-1	NA	NA	TRBV4-1	TGCGCCAGCAGCCAAGATCCGGGACAAATGAACACTGAAGCTTTCTTT	CASSQDPGQMNTEAFF
TRBJ2-3	few	NA	TRBV12-3/TRBV12-4	TGTGCCAGCAGTTTATCGGGGATCGGTGTATACGCAGATACGCAGTATTTT	CASSLSGIGVYADTQYF
TRBJ2-2	NA	NA	TRBV6-4	TGTGCCAGCAGTGACTCGGGGGGCCCGAACACCGGGGAGCTGTTTTTT	CASSDSGGPNTGELFF
TRBJ2-2	many	NA	TRBV6-5	TGTGCCAGCAGTTTCCTAGCAGCTTACACCGGGGAGCTGTTTTTT	CASSFLAAYTGELFF
TRBJ2-2	few	NA	TRBV6-5	TGTGCCAGCAGTTACTCCGTTGTGTTCGGCGGGGAGCTGTTTTTT	CASSYSVVFGGELFF
TRBJ2-2	NA	NA	TRBV12-3/TRBV12-4	TGTGCCAGCAGTTGGACAGAAACGAACACCGGGGAGCTGTTTTTT	CASSWTETNTGELFF